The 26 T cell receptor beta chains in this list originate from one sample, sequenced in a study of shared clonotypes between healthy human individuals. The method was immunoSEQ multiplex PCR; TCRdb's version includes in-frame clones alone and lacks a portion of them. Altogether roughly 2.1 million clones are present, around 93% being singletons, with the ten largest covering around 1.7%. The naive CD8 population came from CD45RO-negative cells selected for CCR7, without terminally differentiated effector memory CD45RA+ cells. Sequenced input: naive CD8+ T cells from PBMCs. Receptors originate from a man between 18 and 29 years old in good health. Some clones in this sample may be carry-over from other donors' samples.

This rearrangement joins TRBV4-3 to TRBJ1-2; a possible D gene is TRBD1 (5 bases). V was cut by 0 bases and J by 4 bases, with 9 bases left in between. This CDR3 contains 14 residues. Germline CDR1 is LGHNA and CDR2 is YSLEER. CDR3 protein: CASSQDRGTYGYTF. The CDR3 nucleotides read TGCGCCAGCAGCCAAGATCGGGGCACCTATGGCTACACCTTC.

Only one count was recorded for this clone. The CDR3 reads CASSVSGRARGDEQFF. The CDR3, as DNA: TGTGCCAGCAGCGTTAGCGGGAGGGCTCGCGGGGATGAGCAGTTCTTC. The chain uses TRBV9 and TRBJ2-1; TRBD2 matches 11 bases. Germline V lookup: CDR1 SGDLS, CDR2 YYNGEE. J was trimmed by 8 bases and V by 2 bases; bases with no gene match: 9. The CDR3 is made up of 16 amino acids. The whole variable domain, filled in from reference TRBV9 and TRBJ2-1, reads DSGVTQTPKHLITATGQRVTLRCSPRSGDLSVYWYQQSLDQGLQFLIQYYNGEERAKGNILERFSAQQFPDLHSELNLSSLELGDSALYFCASSVSGRARGDEQFFGPGTRLTVL.

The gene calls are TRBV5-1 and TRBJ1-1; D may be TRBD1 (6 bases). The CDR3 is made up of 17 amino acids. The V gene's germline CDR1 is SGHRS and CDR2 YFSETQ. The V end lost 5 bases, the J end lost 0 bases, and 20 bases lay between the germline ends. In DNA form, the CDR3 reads TGCGCCAGCAGTTTTGGGAGAGGACAGAGAATGAACACTGAAGCTTTCTTT. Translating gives CASSFGRGQRMNTEAFF.

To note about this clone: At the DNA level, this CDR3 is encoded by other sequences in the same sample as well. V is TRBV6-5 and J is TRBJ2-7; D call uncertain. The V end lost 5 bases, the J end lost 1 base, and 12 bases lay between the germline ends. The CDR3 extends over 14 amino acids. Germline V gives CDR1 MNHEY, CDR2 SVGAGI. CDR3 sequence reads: CASSPRTGSYEQYF. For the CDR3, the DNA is TGTGCCAGCAGTCCTCGGACGGGTTCCTACGAGCAGTACTTC.

As DNA, the CDR3 is TGTGCCAGCAAGGGCGACTCCTACGAGCAGTACTTC. Its translation is CASKGDSYEQYF. This chain uses TRBV7-9 with TRBJ2-7; D is undetermined. Germline CDR1 SEHNR, CDR2 FQNEAQ (reference sequence). Trimming left V 7 bases short and J 0 bases short, with 7 bases between. The CDR3 covers 12 residues.

The CDR3 is CATSPGQSSNEKLFF. The CDR3 DNA is TGTGCCACCAGCCCGGGACAGAGCTCTAATGAAAAACTGTTTTTT. This chain uses TRBV15 with TRBJ1-4, with 7 bases lining up with TRBD1. Germline CDR1 LNHNV, CDR2 YYDKDF (reference sequence). This CDR3 contains 15 residues. Germline trimming cut 5 bases from V and 3 bases from J; bases unmatched to any gene: 6.

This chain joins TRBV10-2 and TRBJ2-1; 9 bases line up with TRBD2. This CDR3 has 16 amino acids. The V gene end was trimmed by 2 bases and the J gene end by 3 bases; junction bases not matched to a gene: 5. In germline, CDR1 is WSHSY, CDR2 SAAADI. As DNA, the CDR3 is TGCGCCAGCAGTGAGCCTGAGCGGGAGGACTACAATGAGCAGTTCTTC. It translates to CASSEPEREDYNEQFF.

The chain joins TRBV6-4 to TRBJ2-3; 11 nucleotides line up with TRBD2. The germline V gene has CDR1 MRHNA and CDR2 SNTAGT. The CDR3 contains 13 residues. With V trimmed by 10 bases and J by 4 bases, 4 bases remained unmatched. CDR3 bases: TGTGCCATCCTAGCGGGAGGAGCAGATACGCAGTATTTT. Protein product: CAILAGGADTQYF.

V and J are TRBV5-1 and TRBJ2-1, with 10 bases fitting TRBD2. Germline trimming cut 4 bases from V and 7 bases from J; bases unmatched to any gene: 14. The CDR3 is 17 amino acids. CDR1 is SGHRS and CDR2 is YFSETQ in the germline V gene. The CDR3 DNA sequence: TGCGCCAGCAGCGCCGAGTCCCTAGCGGGAGTTCCAAATGAGCAGTTCTTC. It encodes CASSAESLAGVPNEQFF.

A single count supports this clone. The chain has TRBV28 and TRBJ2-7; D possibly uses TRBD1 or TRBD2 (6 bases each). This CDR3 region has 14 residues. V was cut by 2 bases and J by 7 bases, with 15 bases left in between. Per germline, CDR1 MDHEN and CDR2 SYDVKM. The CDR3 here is CASSLRGQGREQYF. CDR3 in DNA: TGTGCCAGCAGTTTAAGGGGCCAGGGGAGGGAGCAGTACTTC. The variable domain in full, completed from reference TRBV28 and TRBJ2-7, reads DVKVTQSSRYLVKRTGEKVFLECVQDMDHENMFWYRQDPGLGLRLIYFSYDVKMKEKGDIPEGYSVSREKKERFSLILESASTNQTSMYLCASSLRGQGREQYFGPGTRLTVT.

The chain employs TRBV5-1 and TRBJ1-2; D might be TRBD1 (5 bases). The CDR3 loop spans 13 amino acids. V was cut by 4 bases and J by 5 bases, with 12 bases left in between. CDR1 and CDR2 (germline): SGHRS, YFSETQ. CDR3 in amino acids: CASSTPDIYGYTF. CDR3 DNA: TGCGCCAGCAGCACCCCGGACATTTATGGCTACACCTTC.

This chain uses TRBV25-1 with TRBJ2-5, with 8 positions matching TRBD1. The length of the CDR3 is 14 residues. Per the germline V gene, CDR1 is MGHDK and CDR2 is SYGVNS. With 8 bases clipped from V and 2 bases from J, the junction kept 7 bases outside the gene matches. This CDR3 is CASGPQGAQETQYF. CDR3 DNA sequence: TGTGCCAGCGGACCCCAGGGGGCACAAGAGACCCAGTACTTC. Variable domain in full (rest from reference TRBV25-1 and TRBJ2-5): EADIYQTPRYLVIGTGKKITLECSQTMGHDKMYWYQQDPGMELHLIHYSYGVNSTEKGDLSSESTVSRIRTEHFPLTLESARPSHTSQYLCASGPQGAQETQYFGPGTRLLVL.

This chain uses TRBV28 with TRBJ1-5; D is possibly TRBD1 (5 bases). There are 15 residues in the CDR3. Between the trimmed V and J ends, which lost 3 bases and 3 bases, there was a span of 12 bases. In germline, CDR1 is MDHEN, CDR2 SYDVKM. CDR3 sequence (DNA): TGTGCCAGCAGTTTTGTGGGGGGAACCAATCAGCCCCAGCATTTT. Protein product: CASSFVGGTNQPQHF. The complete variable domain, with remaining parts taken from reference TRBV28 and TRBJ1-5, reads DVKVTQSSRYLVKRTGEKVFLECVQDMDHENMFWYRQDPGLGLRLIYFSYDVKMKEKGDIPEGYSVSREKKERFSLILESASTNQTSMYLCASSFVGGTNQPQHFGDGTRLSIL.

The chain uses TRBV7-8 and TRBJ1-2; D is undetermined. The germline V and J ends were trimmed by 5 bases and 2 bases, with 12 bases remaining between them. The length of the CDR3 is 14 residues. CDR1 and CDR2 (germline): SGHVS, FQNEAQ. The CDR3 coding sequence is TGTGCCAGCAGCCCGGGAGTGGTGAACTATGGCTACACCTTC. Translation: CASSPGVVNYGYTF.

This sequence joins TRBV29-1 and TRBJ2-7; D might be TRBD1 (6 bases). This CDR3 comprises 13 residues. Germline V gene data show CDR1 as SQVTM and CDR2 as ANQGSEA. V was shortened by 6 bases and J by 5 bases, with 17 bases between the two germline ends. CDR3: CSVTDRLTHEQYF. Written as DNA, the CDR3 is TGCAGCGTAACAGACAGGCTGACACACGAGCAGTACTTC.

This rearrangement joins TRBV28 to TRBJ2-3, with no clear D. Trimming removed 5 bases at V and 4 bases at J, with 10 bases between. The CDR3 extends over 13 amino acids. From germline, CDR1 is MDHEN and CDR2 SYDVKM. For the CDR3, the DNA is TGTGCCAGCAGTCGGCTCATGGCAGATACGCAGTATTTT. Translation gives CASSRLMADTQYF.

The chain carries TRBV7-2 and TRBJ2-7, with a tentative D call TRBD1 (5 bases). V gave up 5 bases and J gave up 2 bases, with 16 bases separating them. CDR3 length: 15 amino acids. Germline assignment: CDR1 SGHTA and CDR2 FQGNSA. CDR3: CASSVRTTVAYEQYF. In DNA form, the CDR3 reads TGTGCCAGCAGCGTTCGGACAACGGTAGCCTACGAGCAGTACTTC.

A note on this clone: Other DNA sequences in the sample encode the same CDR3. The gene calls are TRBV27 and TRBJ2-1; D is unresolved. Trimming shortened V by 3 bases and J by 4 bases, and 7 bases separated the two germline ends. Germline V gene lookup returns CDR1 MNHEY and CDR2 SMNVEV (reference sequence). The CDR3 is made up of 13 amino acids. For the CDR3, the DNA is TGTGCCAGCAGTTTGGGAATATACAATGAGCAGTTCTTC. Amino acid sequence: CASSLGIYNEQFF.

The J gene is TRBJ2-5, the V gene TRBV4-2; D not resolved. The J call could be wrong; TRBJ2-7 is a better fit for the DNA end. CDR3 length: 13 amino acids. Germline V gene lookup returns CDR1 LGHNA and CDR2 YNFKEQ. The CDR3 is CASRAPDGYEQYF. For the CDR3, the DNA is TGTGCCAGCCGAGCACCGGACGGCTACGAGCAGTACTTC.

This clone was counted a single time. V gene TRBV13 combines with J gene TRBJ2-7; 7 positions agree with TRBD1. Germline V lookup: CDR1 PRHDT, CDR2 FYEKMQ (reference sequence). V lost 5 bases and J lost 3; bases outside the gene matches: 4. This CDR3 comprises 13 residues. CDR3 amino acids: CASSRQGGYEQYF. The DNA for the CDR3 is TGTGCCAGCAGCCGACAGGGTGGCTACGAGCAGTACTTC.

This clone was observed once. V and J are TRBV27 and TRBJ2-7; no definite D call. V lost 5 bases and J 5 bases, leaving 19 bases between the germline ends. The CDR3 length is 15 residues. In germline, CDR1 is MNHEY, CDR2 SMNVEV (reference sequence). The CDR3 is CASSVPPGVTNEQYF. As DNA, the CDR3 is TGTGCCAGCAGTGTACCCCCTGGCGTCACTAACGAGCAGTACTTC.

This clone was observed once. For the CDR3, the DNA is TGTGCCAGCATAGGACAGGGCATGAACACTGAAGCTTTCTTT. Its translation: CASIGQGMNTEAFF. The chain links TRBV5-4 to TRBJ1-1; 8 bases line up with TRBD1. Germline V gene data show CDR1 as SGHNT and CDR2 as YYREEE (reference sequence). CDR3 length: 14 amino acids. With 6 bases clipped from V and 0 bases from J, the junction kept 4 bases outside the gene matches.

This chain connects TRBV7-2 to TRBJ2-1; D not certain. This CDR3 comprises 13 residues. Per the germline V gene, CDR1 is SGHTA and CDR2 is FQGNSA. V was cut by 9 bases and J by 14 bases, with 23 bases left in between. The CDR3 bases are TGTGCCAGTAGAATTATTAGCTCAGTGGAAGAGTTCTTC. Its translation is CASRIISSVEEFF.

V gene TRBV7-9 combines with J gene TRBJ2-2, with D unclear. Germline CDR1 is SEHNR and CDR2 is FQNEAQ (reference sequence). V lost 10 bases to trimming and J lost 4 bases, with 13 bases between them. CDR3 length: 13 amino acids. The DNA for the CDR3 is TGTGCCAACTCGATAGTGGTCACCGGGGAGCTGTTTTTT. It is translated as CANSIVVTGELFF. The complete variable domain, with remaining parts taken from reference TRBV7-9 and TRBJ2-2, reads DTGVSQNPRHKITKRGQNVTFRCDPISEHNRLYWYRQTLGQGPEFLTYFQNEAQLEKSRLLSDRFSAERPKGSFSTLEIQRTEQGDSAMYLCANSIVVTGELFFGEGSRLTVL.

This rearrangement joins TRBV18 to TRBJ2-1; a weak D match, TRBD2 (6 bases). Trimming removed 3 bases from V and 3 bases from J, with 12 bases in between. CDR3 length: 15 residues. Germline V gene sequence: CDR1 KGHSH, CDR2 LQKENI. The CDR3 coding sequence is TGTGCCAGCTCACCTAATGTGGGGGGCTACAATGAGCAGTTCTTC. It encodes CASSPNVGGYNEQFF. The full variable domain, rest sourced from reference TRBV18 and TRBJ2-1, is NAGVMQNPRHLVRRRGQEARLRCSPMKGHSHVYWYRQLPEEGLKFMVYLQKENIIDESGMPKERFSAEFPKEGPSILRIQQVVRGDSAAYFCASSPNVGGYNEQFFGPGTRLTVL.

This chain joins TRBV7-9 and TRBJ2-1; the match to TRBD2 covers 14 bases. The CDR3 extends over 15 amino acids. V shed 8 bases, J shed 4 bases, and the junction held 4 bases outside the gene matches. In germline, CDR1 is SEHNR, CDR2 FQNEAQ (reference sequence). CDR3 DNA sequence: TGTGCCAGCTTGGGACTAGCGGGAGTGTACAATGAGCAGTTCTTC. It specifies CASLGLAGVYNEQFF.